This T cell receptor beta chain derives from a study of early T cells in non-severe SARS-CoV-2 infection (dated by TCRdb to the early 2020s). Study-wide context: Bulk RNA from unsorted whole blood was used for TCR sequencing, so alpha and beta chains could not be paired. Overall study outcomes, separate from this receptor: VDJdb matching was skewed toward anti-spike CD8 responses, so virus-specific expansions were likely underestimated and private and CD4 specificities were missed.

Points on this clonotype: Its antigen remains undetermined. Per-nucleotide qualities are absent, and no much larger clonotype sits a single base away.

Libraries were constructed by 5' RACE. The run used a NextSeq 500. Unique molecular identifiers were attached to individual cDNA molecules in the TCR library protocol so that sequencing error and PCR bias could be corrected. Sequencing covered both TCR alpha and beta chains, and within each sample the abundances of alpha and beta sequences were tightly co-correlated. Per the authors' processing: V gene, J gene and CDR3 annotation of TCR sequences was performed with Decombinator V4. TCRs were defined as expanded if a significant change between any two time points was detected under a Poisson model with p below 0.0001. Abundances of TCRs were expressed as counts per million after normalisation to the total number of TCRs sequenced in each sample. TRAV1-2 paired with TRAJ12, TRAJ20 or TRAJ33 defined MAIT TCRs, while TRAV10 paired with TRAJ18 defined iNKT TCRs. VDJdb, accessed on 1 November 2021, was searched for TCRs annotated for CMV, EBV and SARS-CoV-2, and TCRs annotated for more than one antigen were excluded. Using fastp trimming at Q25 and MiXCR clonotype assembly, TCRdb reanalyzed the public sequencing data and kept in-frame beta chains. Merged by CDR3 protein, the rows form single entries marked with the most common genes and DNA. These V and J calls originate from TCRdb's pipeline instead of the authors' own analysis. This sample gives tens of thousands of distinct CDR3 sequences in total; 20% to 25% of them show up just once. Of the sample, more than 15% is held by the ten largest clones.

A case-control design nested within a healthcare worker cohort in London, UK, was used, with weekly nasopharyngeal swab PCR tests and blood sampling performed. Between 23 and 31 March 2020, the week of the UK lockdown, healthcare workers were enrolled and then followed up weekly for as long as 16 weeks. Trimming takes 0 bases off V and 2 bases off J; junction bases not matched to a gene: 12. Via the germline V gene, CDR1 is SGHRS and CDR2 YFSETQ. The CDR3, from cysteine to phenylalanine, totals 18 residues. The CDR3 DNA has 54 bases and is translated from base 1. The material sequenced was whole blood, taken at baseline. The TCR originated in an adult who was a healthcare worker with PCR-confirmed SARS-CoV-2 infection or an uninfected control (not recorded which). The chain joins TRBV5-1 to TRBJ2-7, and 9 junction bases match TRBD1. The CDR3 region: CASSLGIVVTGGAYEQYF. Read as DNA, the sequence is TGCGCCAGCAGCTTGGGTATTGTTGTGACAGGGGGAGCCTACGAGCAGTACTTC.